The 24 T cell receptor beta chains below come from one sample, sequenced in a study of CD8+ T cells in alopecia areata. cDNA prepared by RNA extraction and subsequent reverse transcription served as the template for sequencing. Sequencing used immunoSEQ multiplex PCR; TCRdb keeps in-frame clones, though not all of them. The sample has 130,000 or so clones; 61% are singletons. Treatment here: oral pan-JAK inhibitor, 5-10 mg twice daily. Sequencing used CD4+ T cells sorted from blood, obtained at week 4, from a patient treated with tofacitinib. These receptors all stem from a human donor with alopecia areata.

This chain connects TRBV28 to TRBJ2-1; unclear D gene. V was shortened by 10 bases and J by 5 bases, with 12 bases between the two germline ends. The germline V gene encodes CDR1 MDHEN and CDR2 SYDVKM. The CDR3 is 12 residues long. Here the CDR3 reads CATAVRDNEQFF. The CDR3 region has the DNA TGTGCCACCGCTGTCCGGGACAATGAGCAGTTCTTC.

V usage is TRBV28 and J usage is TRBJ2-1, with 12 bases aligning to TRBD2. The CDR3 runs 15 residues. The germline V gene encodes CDR1 MDHEN and CDR2 SYDVKM. V gave up 6 bases and J gave up 6 bases; unmatched junction bases: 6. CDR3 sequence: CASRTGTSGFNEQFF. The CDR3 nucleotides read TGTGCCAGCAGGACCGGGACTAGCGGGTTCAATGAGCAGTTCTTC.

The chain carries TRBV10-3 and TRBJ2-5, with 10 bases fitting TRBD1. The CDR3 consists of 14 residues. V shed 8 bases and J 5 bases; nucleotides not matched to a gene: 8. CDR1 is ENHRY and CDR2 is SYGVKD in the germline V gene. The CDR3 nucleotides are TGTGCCATCCGGGACAGGGGAGGTGCGGAGACCCAGTACTTC. Protein product: CAIRDRGGAETQYF.

The chain carries TRBV4-2 and TRBJ2-3; D is unresolved. Trimming left V 1 base short and J 2 bases short, with 4 bases between. The germline V gene has CDR1 LGHNA and CDR2 YNFKEQ. The CDR3 sequence is 13 residues long. The CDR3 DNA sequence: TGTGCCAGCAGCCAAGCCTCCACAGATACGCAGTATTTT. This gives the protein CASSQASTDTQYF.

This clone was counted a few times. Different DNA sequences within this sample yield the same CDR3. V is TRBV29-1 and J is TRBJ1-6, with TRBD1 identical over 9 bases. Germline trimming cut 7 bases from V and 6 bases from J; bases unmatched to any gene: 7. Germline V gives CDR1 SQVTM, CDR2 ANQGSEA. The CDR3 extends over 14 amino acids. The CDR3 spells CSARDRAPNSPLHF. Here the CDR3 DNA reads TGCAGCGCTCGGGACAGGGCTCCTAATTCACCCCTCCACTTT.

This clone was seen only a few times. The chain carries TRBV25-1 and TRBJ2-3; D uncertain. Germline values: CDR1 MGHDK, CDR2 SYGVNS. The CDR3 extends over 11 amino acids. Trimming removed 5 bases from V and 2 bases from J, with 2 bases in between. The CDR3 nucleotides are TGTGCCAGCAGTAACACAGATACGCAGTATTTT. Translating it yields CASSNTDTQYF.

The V gene is TRBV4-2, the J gene TRBJ1-2; the D gene is possibly TRBD1 (6 bases). V shed 9 bases and J shed 1 base, with 15 bases lying between them. Germline CDR1 is LGHNA and CDR2 is YNFKEQ. This CDR3 region has 14 residues. The CDR3 sequence is CASMQSGDNYGYTF. CDR3 DNA sequence: TGTGCCAGTATGCAATCAGGGGATAACTATGGCTACACCTTC.

This clone turned up a few times. The gene calls are TRBV6-5 and TRBJ1-6; no firm D call. The germline V gene encodes CDR1 MNHEY and CDR2 SVGAGI. This CDR3 region has 15 residues. Trimming took 0 bases from V and 7 from J, leaving 10 bases between them. CDR3 sequence reads: CASSYSRGLNSPLHF. For the CDR3, the DNA is TGTGCCAGCAGTTACTCGAGAGGGTTGAATTCACCCCTCCACTTT.

This rearrangement joins TRBV7-9 to TRBJ2-3; 11 bases are a match to TRBD1. V lost 8 bases and J lost 6; bases outside the gene matches: 10. The CDR3 consists of 15 residues. CDR1 SEHNR and CDR2 FQNEAQ come from the germline V gene (reference sequence). CDR3 amino acids: CASSLGQGAMDTQYF. The DNA of the CDR3 is TGTGCCAGCTCCCTAGGACAGGGGGCAATGGATACGCAGTATTTT.

This chain links TRBV5-1 with TRBJ2-1; 7 bases map to TRBD2. CDR1 and CDR2 (germline): SGHRS, YFSETQ. The CDR3 is 16 amino acids. Trimming at V came to 1 base and at J to 2 bases, leaving 6 bases not matched to a gene. This CDR3 reads CASSLRRTSPYNEQFF. Written as DNA, the CDR3 is TGCGCCAGCAGCTTGCGGAGGACTAGTCCCTACAATGAGCAGTTCTTC.

This clone was counted between two and nine times. The chain employs TRBV7-2 and TRBJ2-2; no firm D call. CDR1 and CDR2 from the germline V gene are SGHTA and FQGNSA. The CDR3 totals 15 residues. The V end lost 2 bases, the J end lost 6 bases, and 13 bases lay between the germline ends. The CDR3 is CASSLISGHAGELFF. The CDR3 DNA sequence: TGTGCCAGCAGCTTAATCTCGGGTCATGCCGGGGAGCTGTTTTTT.

The J gene is TRBJ2-5, the V gene TRBV9; 11 nucleotides match TRBD2. Looked up from germline, CDR1 is SGDLS and CDR2 is YYNGEE. V lost 4 bases to trimming and J lost 2 bases; unmatched junction nucleotides: 10. The CDR3 loop spans 17 amino acids. This CDR3 reads CASSRSPTSGVQETQYF. The DNA for the CDR3 is TGTGCCAGCAGCCGCTCCCCGACTAGCGGGGTACAAGAGACCCAGTACTTC.

The CDR3 spells CSVEDLRRPNTF. CDR3 coding DNA: TGCAGCGTTGAAGATCTTCGGCGTCCTAACACCTTC. This chain connects TRBV29-1 to TRBJ1-2; D unclear. Germline CDR1 and CDR2: SQVTM and ANQGSEA. Trimming pared 0 bases from V and 12 bases from J, leaving 14 bases between. The CDR3 is 12 residues long.

The rearrangement joins TRBV29-1 to TRBJ1-2, with D unclear. Germline CDR1 is SQVTM and CDR2 is ANQGSEA. The CDR3 totals 12 residues. Trimming took 7 bases from V and 4 from J, leaving 13 bases between them. The CDR3 is CSAGSYRYGYTF. CDR3 nucleotides: TGCAGCGCCGGGTCGTACCGCTATGGCTACACCTTC.

The gene calls are TRBV4-3 and TRBJ2-1, with 11 bases that match TRBD1. From germline, CDR1 is LGHNA and CDR2 YSLEER. The CDR3 extends over 16 amino acids. Trimming cost V 4 bases and J 7 bases; bases outside gene matches: 9. CDR3 DNA: TGCGCCAGCAGCCCGACCTCGGGACAGGGGGAGAATGAGCAGTTCTTC. The encoded protein is CASSPTSGQGENEQFF.

CDR3 sequence (DNA): TGCGCCAGCAGCGCTCTCGGGACAGTGAACACTGAAGCTTTCTTT. Protein product: CASSALGTVNTEAFF. The rearrangement uses TRBV5-1 and TRBJ1-1; 7 positions agree with TRBD1. V was clipped by 4 bases and J by 0 bases; unmatched bases: 6. The CDR3 sequence is 15 residues long. CDR1 SGHRS and CDR2 YFSETQ come from the germline V gene.

This chain uses TRBV15 with TRBJ2-4; D is possibly TRBD2 (5 bases). V shed 0 bases and J shed 2 bases, with 11 bases lying between them. The CDR3 length is 16 residues. Germline V gene lookup returns CDR1 LNHNV and CDR2 YYDKDF (reference sequence). In DNA, the CDR3 is TGTGCCACCAGCAGAGATCGTGAGGGTTCCAAAAACATTCAGTACTTC. Protein product: CATSRDREGSKNIQYF.

The chain employs TRBV5-4 and TRBJ2-1, with D possibly TRBD2 on 5 matching bases. CDR1 is SGHNT, CDR2 YYREEE, per germline (reference sequence). The ends were cut back, 0 bases at V and 3 bases at J, with 10 bases in the middle. There are 15 residues in the CDR3. The CDR3 bases are TGTGCCAGCAGCTTGGGGGGAGTAGGCTACAATGAGCAGTTCTTC. Its protein is CASSLGGVGYNEQFF.

Regarding this clone: Other DNA sequences from this sample encode an identical CDR3 as well. This rearrangement joins TRBV5-1 to TRBJ1-5; no clear D gene. V was clipped by 0 bases and J by 5 bases, with 6 bases between them. In germline, CDR1 is SGHRS, CDR2 YFSETQ. CDR3 length: 13 amino acids. This CDR3 is CASSLDRDQPQHF. CDR3 bases: TGCGCCAGCAGCTTGGACCGTGATCAGCCCCAGCATTTT. Together with reference TRBV5-1 and TRBJ1-5, the CDR3 gives the full variable domain: KAGVTQTPRYLIKTRGQQVTLSCSPISGHRSVSWYQQTPGQGLQFLFEYFSETQRNKGNFPGRFSGRQFSNSRSEMNVSTLELGDSALYLCASSLDRDQPQHFGDGTRLSIL.

The chain links TRBV5-6 to TRBJ2-1; a weak D match, TRBD2 (6 bases). Trimming pared 3 bases from V and 7 bases from J, leaving 11 bases between. The CDR3 contains 13 residues. The germline V gene has CDR1 SGHDT and CDR2 YYEEEE. CDR3 in amino acids: CASSSSGGNEQFF. CDR3 bases: TGTGCCAGCAGCTCCTCCGGGGGTAATGAGCAGTTCTTC.

CDR3 DNA sequence: TGTGCCAGCTCACCACCGCCAGATAATTCACCCCTCCACTTT. Its protein is CASSPPPDNSPLHF. J is TRBJ1-6 and V is TRBV18; D not resolved. V was trimmed by 0 bases and J by 5 bases, leaving 5 bases between them. CDR1 is KGHSH, CDR2 LQKENI, per germline. The CDR3 covers 14 residues.

About this clone itself: Other DNA sequences in the same sample also yield this CDR3. The V gene is TRBV5-6, the J gene TRBJ2-3, with a possible D match to TRBD2 (6 bases). V lost 0 bases and J 3 bases, leaving 11 bases between the germline ends. Germline loops: CDR1 SGHDT, CDR2 YYEEEE. The CDR3 length is 15 residues. This chain's CDR3 is CASSLGRGSTDTQYF. The CDR3 DNA is TGTGCCAGCAGCTTGGGACGGGGGAGTACAGATACGCAGTATTTT.

Details on this clone: Given a much more abundant clone one base away, this may be a read error. This chain uses TRBV4-2 with TRBJ2-3; TRBD2 matches at 11 bases. CDR1 is LGHNA, CDR2 YNFKEQ, per germline. The CDR3 is made up of 18 amino acids. V lost 1 base to trimming and J lost 2 bases; unmatched junction nucleotides: 8. For the CDR3, the DNA is TGTGCCAGCAGCCAAGGAAGACTAGCGGGGTTCTACACAGATACGCAGTATTTT. Its protein product is CASSQGRLAGFYTDTQYF.

The rearrangement links TRBV5-1 to TRBJ1-6, with D maybe TRBD1 (6 bases). Between the trimmed V and J ends, which lost 4 bases and 13 bases, there was a span of 15 bases. The CDR3 spans 13 residues. Germline assignment: CDR1 SGHRS and CDR2 YFSETQ. The DNA for the CDR3 is TGCGCCAGCAGCCTGGAGGCAGGGGACCCCCTCCACTTT. Protein: CASSLEAGDPLHF.